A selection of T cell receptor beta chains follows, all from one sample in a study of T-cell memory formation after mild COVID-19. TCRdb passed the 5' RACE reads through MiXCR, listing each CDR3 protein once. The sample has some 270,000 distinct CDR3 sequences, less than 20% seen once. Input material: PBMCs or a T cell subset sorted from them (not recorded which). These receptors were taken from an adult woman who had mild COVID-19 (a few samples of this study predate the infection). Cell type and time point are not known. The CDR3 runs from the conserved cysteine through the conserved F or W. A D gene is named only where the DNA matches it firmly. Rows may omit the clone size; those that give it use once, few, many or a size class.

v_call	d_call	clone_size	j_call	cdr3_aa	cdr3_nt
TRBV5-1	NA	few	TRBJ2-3	CASSLPGGTDTQYF	TGCGCCAGCAGCTTGCCGGGGGGCACAGATACGCAGTATTTT
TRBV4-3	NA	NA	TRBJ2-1	CASSQAPMGALNEQFF	TGCGCCAGCAGCCAAGCCCCGATGGGGGCCCTGAATGAGCAGTTCTTC
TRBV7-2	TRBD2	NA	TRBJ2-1	CASSNRTSGNNEQFF	TGTGCCAGCAGCAACCGGACTAGCGGAAACAATGAGCAGTTCTTC
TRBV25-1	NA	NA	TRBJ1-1	CASSGRATEAFF	TGTGCCAGCAGTGGCCGGGCCACTGAAGCTTTCTTT
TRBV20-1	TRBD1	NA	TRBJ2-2	CSARDRQGAPGELFF	TGCAGTGCTAGAGATCGGCAGGGGGCGCCCGGGGAGCTGTTTTTT
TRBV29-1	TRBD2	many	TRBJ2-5	CSVMTSVPF	TGCAGCGTTATGACTAGCGTGCCCTTC
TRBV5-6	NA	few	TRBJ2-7	CASSLLLYMGKHSYEQYF	TGTGCCAGCAGCTTGCTCCTTTATATGGGCAAGCACTCCTACGAGCAGTACTTC
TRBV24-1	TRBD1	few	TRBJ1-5	CATSDSTGGADQPQHF	TGTGCCACCAGTGATTCGACAGGGGGCGCGGATCAGCCCCAGCATTTT
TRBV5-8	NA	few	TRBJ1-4	CASNKPGGHEKLFF	TGTGCCAGCAACAAACCCGGAGGGCATGAAAAACTGTTTTTT
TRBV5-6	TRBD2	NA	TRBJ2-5	CASRGGWTSGQETQYF	TGTGCCAGCAGGGGGGGTTGGACTAGCGGACAAGAGACCCAGTACTTC
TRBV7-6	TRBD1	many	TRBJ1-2	CASSPRTGGYGYTF	TGTGCCAGCAGCCCGCGGACAGGGGGCTATGGCTACACCTTC
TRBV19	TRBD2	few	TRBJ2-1	CASSRTSPLYFFEQFF	TGTGCCAGTAGTAGGACTAGCCCTCTGTATTTCTTTGAGCAGTTCTTC
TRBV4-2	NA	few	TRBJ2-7	CASSYNNGGYEQYF	TGTGCCAGCAGCTATAATAACGGGGGCTACGAGCAGTACTTC
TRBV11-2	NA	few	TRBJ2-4	CASSDRRWGVAKNIQYF	TGTGCCAGCAGCGACCGACGGTGGGGAGTAGCCAAAAACATTCAGTACTTC
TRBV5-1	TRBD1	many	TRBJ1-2	CASSMGSPGTGVYGYTF	TGCGCCAGCAGTATGGGGTCGCCCGGGACAGGGGTCTATGGCTACACCTTC
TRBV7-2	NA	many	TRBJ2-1	CASSSTGLPNNEQFF	TGTGCCAGCAGCTCCACAGGGCTACCCAACAATGAGCAGTTCTTC
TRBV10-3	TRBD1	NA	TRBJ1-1	CAISEYRQGGTEAFF	TGTGCCATCAGTGAGTACCGGCAGGGGGGCACTGAAGCTTTCTTT
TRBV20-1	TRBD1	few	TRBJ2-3	CSAPQGADTQYF	TGCAGTGCCCCCCAGGGGGCAGATACGCAGTATTTT
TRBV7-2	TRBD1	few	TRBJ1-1	CASSLVPGGLGSTEAFF	TGTGCCAGCAGCTTAGTGCCAGGGGGCTTGGGAAGCACTGAAGCTTTCTTT
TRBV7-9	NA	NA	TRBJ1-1	CASSGHTYTEAFF	TGTGCCAGCAGTGGACACACGTACACTGAAGCTTTCTTT
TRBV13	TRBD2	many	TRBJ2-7	CASSLRLAGEQYF	TGTGCCAGCAGCTTAAGACTAGCTGGCGAGCAGTACTTC
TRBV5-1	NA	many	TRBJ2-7	CASSLAAGSSYEQYF	TGCGCCAGCAGCTTGGCCGCCGGCAGCTCCTACGAGCAGTACTTC
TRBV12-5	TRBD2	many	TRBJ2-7	CASGLSPSGPYEQYF	TGTGCTAGTGGTTTGAGTCCTAGCGGACCCTACGAGCAGTACTTC
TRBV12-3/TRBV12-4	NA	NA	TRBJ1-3	CASSFADSGNTIYF	TGTGCCAGCAGTTTTGCCGATTCTGGAAACACCATATATTTT
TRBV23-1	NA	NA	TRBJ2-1	CAREQIPKSSSYNEQFF	TGCGCCAGAGAGCAGATCCCGAAGTCTAGCTCCTACAATGAGCAGTTCTTC
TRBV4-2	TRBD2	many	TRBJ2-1	CASSQDYGGREQFF	TGTGCCAGCAGCCAAGATTATGGCGGGAGAGAGCAGTTCTTC
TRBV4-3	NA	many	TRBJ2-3	CASSQDLQGWTDTQYF	TGCGCCAGCAGCCAAGATTTGCAGGGTTGGACAGATACGCAGTATTTT
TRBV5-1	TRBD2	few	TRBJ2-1	CASSLVTSGRNNEQFF	TGCGCCAGCAGCTTGGTTACTAGCGGGAGAAACAATGAGCAGTTCTTC
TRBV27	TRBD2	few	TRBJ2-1	CASSLASSGRNEQFF	TGTGCCAGCAGTTTAGCGTCTAGCGGGAGAAATGAGCAGTTCTTC
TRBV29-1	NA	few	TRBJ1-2	CSVERDYGYTF	TGCAGCGTTGAACGGGACTATGGCTACACCTTC
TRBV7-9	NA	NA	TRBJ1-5	CASSQENSQPQHF	TGTGCCAGCAGTCAAGAAAACTCTCAGCCCCAGCATTTT
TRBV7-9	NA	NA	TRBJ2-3	CASSLRLGTSTDTQYF	TGTGCCAGCAGCTTACGACTAGGAACTAGCACAGATACGCAGTATTTT
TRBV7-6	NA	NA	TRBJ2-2	CASSPIPSPLRAGELFF	TGTGCCAGCAGCCCTATTCCTTCCCCCCTGAGGGCCGGGGAGCTGTTTTTT
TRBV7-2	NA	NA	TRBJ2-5	CASSPTSEGAQYF	TGTGCCAGCAGCCCCACTAGCGAGGGGGCCCAGTACTTC
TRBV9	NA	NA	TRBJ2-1	CASSVGETSPYNEQFF	TGTGCCAGCAGCGTAGGGGAGACAAGCCCCTACAATGAGCAGTTCTTC
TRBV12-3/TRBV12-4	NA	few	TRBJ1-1	CASSLARDFRGTEAFF	TGTGCCAGCAGTTTAGCTCGGGACTTTAGGGGCACTGAAGCTTTCTTT
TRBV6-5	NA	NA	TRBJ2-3	CASTDNGYTDTQYF	TGTGCCAGCACCGATAACGGCTACACAGATACGCAGTATTTT
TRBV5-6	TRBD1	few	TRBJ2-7	CASSLAGTEYEQYF	TGTGCCAGCAGCTTAGCCGGGACAGAATACGAGCAGTACTTC
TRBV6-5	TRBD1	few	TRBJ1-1	CASSYFTTGRGTEAFF	TGTGCCAGCAGTTACTTCACGACAGGGAGGGGCACTGAAGCTTTCTTT
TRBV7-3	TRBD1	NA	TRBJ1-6	CASSSTGDRGSPLHF	TGTGCCAGCAGCTCCACAGGGGATCGTGGATCACCCCTCCACTTT
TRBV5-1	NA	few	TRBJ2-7	CASSLERLIGGEQYF	TGCGCCAGCAGCTTGGAACGGCTGATCGGGGGCGAGCAGTACTTC
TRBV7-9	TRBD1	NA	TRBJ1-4	CASRSDREGEKLFF	TGTGCCAGCAGATCCGACAGGGAGGGGGAAAAACTGTTTTTT
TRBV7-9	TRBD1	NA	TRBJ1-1	CASSSKGSGQGRTEAFF	TGTGCCAGCAGCTCAAAGGGGAGCGGACAGGGGAGAACTGAAGCTTTCTTT
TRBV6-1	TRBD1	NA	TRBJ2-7	CASSETGQEKYF	TGTGCCAGCAGCGAAACCGGACAGGAGAAGTACTTC
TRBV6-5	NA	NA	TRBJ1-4	CASSYPVAGDEKLFF	TGTGCCAGCAGTTACCCGGTGGCAGGGGATGAAAAACTGTTTTTT
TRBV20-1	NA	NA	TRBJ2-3	CSAREGGYRTDTQYF	TGCAGTGCTAGAGAGGGGGGCTACCGCACAGATACGCAGTATTTT